The clone carrying this TCR beta chain appeared a single time. This sample was included in a study of blood T cell repertoires in COVID-19. As for the study in general: T cells, B-cell-depleted T cells, or PBMCs provided the cDNA or gDNA that served as material.

V dropped 2 bases and J dropped 2 bases, with 4 bases sitting between them. The CDR3 length is 13 residues. CDR1 MDHEN and CDR2 SYDVKM come from the germline V gene. Clones were read by immunoSEQ multiplex PCR, and TCRdb kept only the in-frame ones, dropping some. The data contain more than 250,000 clones, around 89% of them singletons. The chain is built from TRBV28 and TRBJ1-3; D unresolved. This sequence was found in a man in his late teens or twenties who had recovered from COVID-19. Sequenced sample: peripheral blood. The CDR3 reads CASSLTAGNTIYF. The CDR3 DNA reads TGTGCCAGCAGTTTAACGGCTGGAAACACCATATATTTT.